This paragraph covers one TCR beta chain sequence. This record belongs to a study of T cell changes during pregnancy in multiple sclerosis. The CDR3 is 20 residues long. The germline CDR1 and CDR2 sequences are SQVTM and ANQGSEA. J lost 4 bases, V lost 5 bases, and 22 bases had no gene match. Profiled with immunoSEQ multiplex PCR; TCRdb holds only in-frame clones, not every one. The sample includes tens of thousands of clones, just under 95% of them seen just once. The sample consisted of CD8+ T cells from peripheral blood mononuclear cells, taken after pregnancy. This chain uses TRBV29-1 with TRBJ2-1; 11 bases are a match to TRBD2. The clonotype comes from a female donor with multiple sclerosis, enrolled in a pregnancy study. DNA of the CDR3: TGCAGCGTTTTTAACCCCGAGGTGGTAGCGGGAGGGCCCTTTTACAATGAGCAGTTCTTC. It encodes CSVFNPEVVAGGPFYNEQFF.